One T cell receptor beta chain is described in this entry. Antigen: not known. Sampling of each donor yielded at least one pre-ART PBMC sample and at least two post-ART PBMC samples. V lost 4 bases, J lost 4 bases, and 22 bases lay in between. Germline V gene sequence: CDR1 SGHVS, CDR2 FQNEAQ. CDR3 length equals 17 residues. The sample comes from a study of long-term antiretroviral therapy in people with HIV. Findings of the study overall: Against controls, HIV repertoires showed narrower ranges of CDR3 length.

Investigators performed immunoSEQ version v3.0 at survey level. Sequencing efforts were directed toward roughly 35,000-50,000 T-cell genomes per sample. Measured with immunoSEQ multiplex PCR; TCRdb has only the in-frame clones, and not every one. Of some 40,000 clones listed, approximately 94% are singletons. The source material was unsorted PBMCs, sampled about 9 years after starting antiretroviral therapy. The sequence derives from a man aged 25-45 years with HIV. The chain recombines TRBV7-8 with TRBJ1-1, with D maybe TRBD1 (6 bases). The CDR3: CASSSLQGARGGTEAFF. The CDR3 region has the DNA TGTGCCAGCAGCTCTCTCCAAGGGGCCAGAGGGGGCACTGAAGCTTTCTTT.